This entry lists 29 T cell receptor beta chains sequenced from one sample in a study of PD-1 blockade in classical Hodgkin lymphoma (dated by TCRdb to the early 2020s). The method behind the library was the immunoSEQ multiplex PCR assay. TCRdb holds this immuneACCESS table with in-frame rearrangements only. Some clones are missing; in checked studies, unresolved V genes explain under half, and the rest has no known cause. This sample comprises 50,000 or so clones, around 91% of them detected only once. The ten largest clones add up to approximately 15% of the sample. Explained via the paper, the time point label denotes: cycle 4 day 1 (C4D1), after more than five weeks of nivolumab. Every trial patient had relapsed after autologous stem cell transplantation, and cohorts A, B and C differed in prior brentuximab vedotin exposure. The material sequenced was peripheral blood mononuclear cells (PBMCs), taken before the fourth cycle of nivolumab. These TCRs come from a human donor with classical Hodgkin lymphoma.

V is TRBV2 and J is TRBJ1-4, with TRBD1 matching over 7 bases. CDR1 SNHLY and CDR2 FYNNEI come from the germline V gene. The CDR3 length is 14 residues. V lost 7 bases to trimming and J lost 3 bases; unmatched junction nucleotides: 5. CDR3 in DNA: TGTGCCAGCACCCGGACAGGATCTAATGAAAAACTGTTTTTT. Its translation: CASTRTGSNEKLFF.

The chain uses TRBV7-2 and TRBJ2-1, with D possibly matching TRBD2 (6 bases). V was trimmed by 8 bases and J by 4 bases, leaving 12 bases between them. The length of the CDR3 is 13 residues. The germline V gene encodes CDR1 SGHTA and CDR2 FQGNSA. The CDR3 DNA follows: TGTGCCAGCGGGACTCACCTTTACAATGAGCAGTTCTTC. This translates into CASGTHLYNEQFF.

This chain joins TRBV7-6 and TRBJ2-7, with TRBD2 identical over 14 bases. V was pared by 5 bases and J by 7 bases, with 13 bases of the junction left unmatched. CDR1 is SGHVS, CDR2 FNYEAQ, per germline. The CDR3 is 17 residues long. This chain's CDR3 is CASSPGLAGASSREQYF. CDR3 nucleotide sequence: TGTGCCAGCAGCCCGGGACTAGCGGGAGCTAGCTCTAGGGAGCAGTACTTC.

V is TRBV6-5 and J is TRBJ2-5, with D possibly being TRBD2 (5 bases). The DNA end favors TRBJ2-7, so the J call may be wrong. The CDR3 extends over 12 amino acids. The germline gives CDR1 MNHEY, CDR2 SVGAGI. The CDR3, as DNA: TGTGCCAGCAGGGGGAGCTCCTACGAGCAGTACTTC. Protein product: CASRGSSYEQYF.

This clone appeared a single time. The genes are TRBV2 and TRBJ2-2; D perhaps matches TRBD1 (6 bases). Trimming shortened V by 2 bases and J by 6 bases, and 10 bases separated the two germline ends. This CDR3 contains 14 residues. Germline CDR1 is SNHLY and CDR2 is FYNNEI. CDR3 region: CASSEQGTAGELFF. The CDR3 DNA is TGTGCCAGCAGTGAACAGGGGACGGCCGGGGAGCTGTTTTTT.

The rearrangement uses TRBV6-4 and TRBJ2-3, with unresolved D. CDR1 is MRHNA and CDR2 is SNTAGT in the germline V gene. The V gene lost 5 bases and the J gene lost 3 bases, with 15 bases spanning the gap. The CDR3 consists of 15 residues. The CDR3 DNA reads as TGTGCCAGCAGTCCCCAACCCGGTATAACAGATACGCAGTATTTT. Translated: CASSPQPGITDTQYF.

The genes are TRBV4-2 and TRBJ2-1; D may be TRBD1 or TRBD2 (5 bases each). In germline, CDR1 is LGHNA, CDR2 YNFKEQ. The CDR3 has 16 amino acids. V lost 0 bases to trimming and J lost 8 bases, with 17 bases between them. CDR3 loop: CASSQDRVGVGYEQFF. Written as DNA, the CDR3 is TGTGCCAGCAGCCAAGATCGGGTGGGGGTAGGTTATGAGCAGTTCTTC.

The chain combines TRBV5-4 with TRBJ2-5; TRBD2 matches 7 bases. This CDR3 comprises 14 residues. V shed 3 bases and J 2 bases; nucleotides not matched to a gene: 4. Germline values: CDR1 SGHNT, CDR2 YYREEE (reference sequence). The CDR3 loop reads CASSSAGVQETQYF. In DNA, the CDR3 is TGTGCCAGCAGCTCTGCGGGAGTACAAGAGACCCAGTACTTC.

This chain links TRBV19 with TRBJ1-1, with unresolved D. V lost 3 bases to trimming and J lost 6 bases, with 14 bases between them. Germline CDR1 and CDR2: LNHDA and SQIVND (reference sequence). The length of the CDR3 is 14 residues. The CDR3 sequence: CASSMGAGKPEAFF. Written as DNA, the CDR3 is TGTGCCAGTAGTATGGGCGCTGGGAAACCTGAAGCTTTCTTT.

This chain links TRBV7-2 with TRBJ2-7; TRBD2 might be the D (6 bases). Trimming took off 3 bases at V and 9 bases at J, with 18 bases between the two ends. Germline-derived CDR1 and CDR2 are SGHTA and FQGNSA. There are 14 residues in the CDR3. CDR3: CASSFLAEGNGQYF. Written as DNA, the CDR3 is TGTGCCAGCAGCTTCTTAGCGGAGGGGAACGGGCAGTACTTC.

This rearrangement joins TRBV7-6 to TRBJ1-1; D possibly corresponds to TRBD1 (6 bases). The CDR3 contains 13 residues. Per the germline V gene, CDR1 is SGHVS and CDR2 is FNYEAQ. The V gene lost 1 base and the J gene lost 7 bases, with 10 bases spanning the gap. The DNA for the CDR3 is TGTGCCAGCAGCTTAGTTCGGGACAATGAAGCTTTCTTT. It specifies CASSLVRDNEAFF.

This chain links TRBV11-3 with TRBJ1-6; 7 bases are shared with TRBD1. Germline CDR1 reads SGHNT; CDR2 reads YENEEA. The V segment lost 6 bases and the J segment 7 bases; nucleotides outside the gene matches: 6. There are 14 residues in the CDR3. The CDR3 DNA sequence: TGTGCCAGCAGAAAGGGGGCTCGGAATTCACCCCTCCACTTT. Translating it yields CASRKGARNSPLHF.

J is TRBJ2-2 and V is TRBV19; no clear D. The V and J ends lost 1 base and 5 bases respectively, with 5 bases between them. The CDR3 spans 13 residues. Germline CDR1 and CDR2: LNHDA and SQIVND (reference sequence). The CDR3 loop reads CASSIAETGELFF. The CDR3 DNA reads TGTGCCAGTAGTATAGCAGAGACCGGGGAGCTGTTTTTT.

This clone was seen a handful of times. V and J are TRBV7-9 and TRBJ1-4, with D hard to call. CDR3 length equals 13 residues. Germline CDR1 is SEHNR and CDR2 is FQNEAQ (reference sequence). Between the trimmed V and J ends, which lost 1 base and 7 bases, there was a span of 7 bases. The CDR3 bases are TGTGCCAGCAGCTTAGGAGTCCTTGAAAAACTGTTTTTT. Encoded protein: CASSLGVLEKLFF.

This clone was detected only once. The CDR3 DNA reads as TGTGCCAGCAGCGTAGGGGCCAGGACAGAAGGGACCTACGAGCAGTACTTC. Its protein is CASSVGARTEGTYEQYF. The chain recombines TRBV9 with TRBJ2-7, with D perhaps TRBD1 (6 bases). In germline, CDR1 is SGDLS, CDR2 YYNGEE. The CDR3 contains 17 residues. Trimming removed 0 bases from V and 2 bases from J, with 18 bases in between.

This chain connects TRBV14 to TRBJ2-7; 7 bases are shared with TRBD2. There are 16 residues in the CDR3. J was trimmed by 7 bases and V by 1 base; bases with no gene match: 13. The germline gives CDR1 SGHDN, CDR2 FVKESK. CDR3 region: CASSQVRGRYSGEQYF. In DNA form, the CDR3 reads TGTGCCAGCAGCCAAGTGCGGGGGAGGTATTCGGGGGAGCAGTACTTC. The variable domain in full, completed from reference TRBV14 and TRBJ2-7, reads EAGVTQFPSHSVIEKGQTVTLRCDPISGHDNLYWYRRVMGKEIKFLLHFVKESKQDESGMPNNRFLAERTGGTYSTLKVQPAELEDSGVYFCASSQVRGRYSGEQYFGPGTRLTVT.

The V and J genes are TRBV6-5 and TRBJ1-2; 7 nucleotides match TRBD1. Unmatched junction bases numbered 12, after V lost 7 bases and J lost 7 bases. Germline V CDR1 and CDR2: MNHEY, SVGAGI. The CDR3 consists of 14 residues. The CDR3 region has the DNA TGTGCCAGCACCAGGGGAGGGGGCGCCGGTGGCTACACCTTC. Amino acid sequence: CASTRGGGAGGYTF.

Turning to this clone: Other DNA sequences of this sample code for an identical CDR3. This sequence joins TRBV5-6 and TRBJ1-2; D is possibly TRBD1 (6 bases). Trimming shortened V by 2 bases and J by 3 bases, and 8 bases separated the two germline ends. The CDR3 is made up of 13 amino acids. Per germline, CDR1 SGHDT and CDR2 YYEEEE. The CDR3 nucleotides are TGTGCCAGCAGCTTAGAGGGGGACTATGGCTACACCTTC. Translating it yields CASSLEGDYGYTF.

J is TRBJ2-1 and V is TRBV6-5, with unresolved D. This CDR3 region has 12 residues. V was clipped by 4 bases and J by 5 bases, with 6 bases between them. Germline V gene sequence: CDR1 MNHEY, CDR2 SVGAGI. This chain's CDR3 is CASSFNDNEQFF. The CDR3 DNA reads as TGTGCCAGCAGTTTCAACGACAATGAGCAGTTCTTC.

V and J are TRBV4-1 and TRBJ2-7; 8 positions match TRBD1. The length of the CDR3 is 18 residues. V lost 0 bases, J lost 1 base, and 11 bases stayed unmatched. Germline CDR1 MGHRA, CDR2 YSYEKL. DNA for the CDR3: TGCGCCAGCAGCCAAGAAGGTCCCGGGACAGGTTTATCCTACGAGCAGTACTTC. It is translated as CASSQEGPGTGLSYEQYF.

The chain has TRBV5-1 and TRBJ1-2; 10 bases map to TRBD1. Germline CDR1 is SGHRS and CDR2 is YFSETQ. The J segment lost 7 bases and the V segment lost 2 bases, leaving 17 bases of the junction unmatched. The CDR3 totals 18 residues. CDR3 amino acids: CASSFSTGTGVGEAGYTF. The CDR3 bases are TGCGCCAGCAGCTTTTCCACCGGGACAGGGGTCGGGGAGGCTGGCTACACCTTC.

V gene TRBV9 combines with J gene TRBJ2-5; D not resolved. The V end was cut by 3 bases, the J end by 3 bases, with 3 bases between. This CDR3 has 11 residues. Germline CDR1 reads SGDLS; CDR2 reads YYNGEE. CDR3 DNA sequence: TGTGCCAGCAGCGCGGAAGAGACCCAGTACTTC. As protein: CASSAEETQYF. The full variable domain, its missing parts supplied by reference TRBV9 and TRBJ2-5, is DSGVTQTPKHLITATGQRVTLRCSPRSGDLSVYWYQQSLDQGLQFLIQYYNGEERAKGNILERFSAQQFPDLHSELNLSSLELGDSALYFCASSAEETQYFGPGTRLLVL.

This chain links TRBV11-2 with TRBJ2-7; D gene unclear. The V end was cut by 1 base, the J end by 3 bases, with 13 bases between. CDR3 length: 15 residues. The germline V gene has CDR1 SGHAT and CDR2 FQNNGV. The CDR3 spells CASSLGASNYYEQYF. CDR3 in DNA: TGTGCCAGCAGCTTAGGTGCCAGCAATTACTACGAGCAGTACTTC. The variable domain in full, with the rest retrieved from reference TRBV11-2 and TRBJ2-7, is EAGVAQSPRYKIIEKRQSVAFWCNPISGHATLYWYQQILGQGPKLLIQFQNNGVVDDSQLPKDRFSAERLKGVDSTLKIQPAKLEDSAVYLCASSLGASNYYEQYFGPGTRLTVT.

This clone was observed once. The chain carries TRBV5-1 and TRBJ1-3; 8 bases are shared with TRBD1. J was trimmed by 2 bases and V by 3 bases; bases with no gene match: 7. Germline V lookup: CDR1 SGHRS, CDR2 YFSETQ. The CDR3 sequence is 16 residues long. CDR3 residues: CASSYSTGVTGNTIYF. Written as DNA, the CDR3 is TGCGCCAGCAGCTATTCGACAGGGGTAACTGGAAACACCATATATTTT.

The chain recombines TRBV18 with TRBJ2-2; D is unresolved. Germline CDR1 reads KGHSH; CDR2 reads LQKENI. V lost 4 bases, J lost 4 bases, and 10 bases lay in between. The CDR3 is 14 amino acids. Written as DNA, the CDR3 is TGTGCCAGCTCACACACCAGGACCACCGGGGAGCTGTTTTTT. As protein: CASSHTRTTGELFF.

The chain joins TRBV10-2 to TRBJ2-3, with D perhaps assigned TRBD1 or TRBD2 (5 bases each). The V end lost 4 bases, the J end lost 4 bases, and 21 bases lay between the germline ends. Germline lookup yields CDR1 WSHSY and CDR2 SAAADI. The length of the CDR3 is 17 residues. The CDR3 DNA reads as TGCGCCAGCAGTGCGGGACGTAAAATAAATCGGGCAGATACGCAGTATTTT. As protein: CASSAGRKINRADTQYF.

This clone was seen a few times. The CDR3 region is CASSQGPDSGGYEQYF. The CDR3 DNA sequence: TGCGCCAGCAGCCAAGGGCCGGATAGCGGGGGATACGAGCAGTACTTC. The chain joins TRBV4-1 to TRBJ2-7, with TRBD2 matching over 9 bases. The CDR3 extends over 16 amino acids. Germline V gene data show CDR1 as MGHRA and CDR2 as YSYEKL. Trimming took 1 base from V and 4 from J; bases not matched to a gene: 8.

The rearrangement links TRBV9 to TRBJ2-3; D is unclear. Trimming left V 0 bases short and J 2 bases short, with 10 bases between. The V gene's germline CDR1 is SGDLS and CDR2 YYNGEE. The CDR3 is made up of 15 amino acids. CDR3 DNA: TGTGCCAGCAGCGTAGGAGGTCCAGACACAGATACGCAGTATTTT. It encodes CASSVGGPDTDTQYF.

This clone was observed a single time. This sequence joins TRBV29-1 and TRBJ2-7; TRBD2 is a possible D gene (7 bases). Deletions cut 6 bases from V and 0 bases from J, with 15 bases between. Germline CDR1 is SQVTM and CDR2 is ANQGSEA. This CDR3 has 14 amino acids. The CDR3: CSVVGGGSSYEQYF. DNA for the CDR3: TGCAGCGTGGTTGGGGGCGGGAGCTCCTACGAGCAGTACTTC.